One and the same sample provided the 6 T cell receptor beta chains below, sequenced in a study of T cell responses to AZD1222 COVID-19 vaccine. The repertoire was sequenced with immunoSEQ multiplex PCR; TCRdb's copy has only in-frame clones and lacks some. The sample lists more than 150,000 clones; 70% to 90% were seen once. The sample was peripheral blood, taken on day 0 of AZD1222 vaccination. The receptors were sampled from an adult in good health.

The rearrangement uses TRBV3-1 (or the pseudogene TRBV3-2) and TRBJ2-3; 8 nucleotides match TRBD2. The germline V gene has CDR1 LGHDT and CDR2 YNNKEL (reference sequence). The length of the CDR3 is 13 residues. V lost 4 bases to trimming and J lost 10 bases; unmatched junction nucleotides: 7. This CDR3 is CASSLGSGKAQYF. As DNA, the CDR3 is TGTGCCAGCAGCCTAGGTAGCGGGAAGGCGCAGTATTTT.

The chain couples TRBV5-3 to TRBJ2-7; a possible D gene is TRBD1 (7 bases). TRBV5-3 is an open reading frame, and its role is uncertain. The CDR3 loop spans 16 amino acids. Trimming shortened V by 4 bases and J by 0 bases, and 17 bases separated the two germline ends. CDR3 sequence (DNA): TGTGCCAGAAGCAACCGGGACAGCGGGCCCTCCTACGAGCAGTACTTC. Translating gives CARSNRDSGPSYEQYF.

The chain combines TRBV29-1 with TRBJ2-7; 11 nucleotides match TRBD2. The CDR3 consists of 14 residues. CDR1 is SQVTM and CDR2 is ANQGSEA in the germline V gene. J was trimmed by 2 bases and V by 1 base; bases with no gene match: 1. This CDR3 reads CSVEVAGGAYEQYF. Here the CDR3 DNA reads TGCAGCGTTGAAGTAGCGGGGGGGGCCTACGAGCAGTACTTC.

This chain links TRBV19 with TRBJ2-1; D ambiguous. V lost 6 bases to trimming and J lost 0 bases, with 15 bases between them. This CDR3 comprises 16 residues. CDR1 is LNHDA, CDR2 SQIVND, per germline (reference sequence). The CDR3 here is CASRKSGPYSYNEQFF. The CDR3 nucleotides read TGTGCCAGTAGAAAATCCGGGCCCTACTCCTACAATGAGCAGTTCTTC.

The chain employs TRBV19 and TRBJ1-2, with D unclear. CDR1 and CDR2 (germline): LNHDA, SQIVND (reference sequence). This CDR3 comprises 14 residues. The germline V and J ends were trimmed by 4 bases and 4 bases, with 13 bases remaining between them. CDR3 loop: CASSKFVILYGYTF. CDR3 nucleotide sequence: TGTGCCAGTAGTAAGTTTGTGATTCTCTATGGCTACACCTTC. Full variable domain (missing parts from reference TRBV19 and TRBJ1-2): DGGITQSPKYLFRKEGQNVTLSCEQNLNHDAMYWYRQDPGQGLRLIYYSQIVNDFQKGDIAEGYSVSREKKESFPLTVTSAQKNPTAFYLCASSKFVILYGYTFGSGTRLTVV.

The chain couples TRBV6-1 to TRBJ2-7, with TRBD2 matching over 7 bases. This CDR3 comprises 14 residues. V trimming: 0 bases; J trimming: 2 bases; junction bases outside the gene matches: 1. Looked up from germline, CDR1 is MNHNS and CDR2 is SASEGT. The CDR3 coding sequence is TGTGCCAGCAGTGAAGCGGGAGGGCCCTACGAGCAGTACTTC. This gives the protein CASSEAGGPYEQYF.